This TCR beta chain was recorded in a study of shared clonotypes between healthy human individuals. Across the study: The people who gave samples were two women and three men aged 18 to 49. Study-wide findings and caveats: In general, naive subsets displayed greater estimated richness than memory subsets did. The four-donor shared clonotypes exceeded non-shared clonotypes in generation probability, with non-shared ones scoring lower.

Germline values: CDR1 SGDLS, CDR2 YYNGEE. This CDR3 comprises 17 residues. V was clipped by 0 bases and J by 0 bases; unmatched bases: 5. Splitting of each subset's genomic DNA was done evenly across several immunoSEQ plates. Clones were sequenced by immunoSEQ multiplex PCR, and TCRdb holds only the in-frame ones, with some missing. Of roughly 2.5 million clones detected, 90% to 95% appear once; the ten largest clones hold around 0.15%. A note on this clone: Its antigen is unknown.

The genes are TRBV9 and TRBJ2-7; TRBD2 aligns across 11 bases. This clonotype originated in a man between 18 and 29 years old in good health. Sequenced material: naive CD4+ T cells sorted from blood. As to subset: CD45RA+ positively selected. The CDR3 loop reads CASSVEPSGRNSYEQYF. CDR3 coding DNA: TGTGCCAGCAGCGTAGAGCCTAGCGGGAGGAACTCCTACGAGCAGTACTTC.